Each of the 21 T cell receptor beta chains below was sequenced from the same sample in a study of regulatory and conventional T cells in RAG deficiency. Profiled with immunoSEQ multiplex PCR; TCRdb holds only in-frame clones, not every one. The sample has 20,000 to 25,000 clones, 95% to 97% seen once. Blood CD4+ CD25-low CD127-high conventional T cells supplied the genomic DNA template. This same sample was also taken into another study, of regulatory T cells. That source adds: Primers: 52 TRBV forward and 13 TRBJ reverse.

Sequencing input: CD25- CD4+ T cells sorted from blood. The receptors shown here come from a human donor in good health.

The chain joins TRBV5-4 to TRBJ2-1, with no clear D. Germline-derived CDR1 and CDR2 are SGHNT and YYREEE (reference sequence). The CDR3 length is 11 residues. With 1 base removed from V and 8 bases from J, the gap between germline ends came to 4 bases. This CDR3 reads CASSLSYEQFF. Here the CDR3 DNA reads TGTGCCAGCAGCTTGAGCTATGAGCAGTTCTTC.

V gene TRBV9 combines with J gene TRBJ1-2, with TRBD1 as a possible D gene (6 bases). V was pared by 3 bases and J by 6 bases, with 12 bases between. This CDR3 is built from 13 residues. Germline loops: CDR1 SGDLS, CDR2 YYNGEE. For the CDR3, the DNA is TGTGCCAGCAGCGATTCCACAGGGAATGGCTACACCTTC. It translates to CASSDSTGNGYTF.

The chain links TRBV6-6 to TRBJ1-2; D gene uncertain. CDR3 length equals 14 residues. The germline gives CDR1 MNHNY, CDR2 SVGAGI (reference sequence). V lost 2 bases and J 3 bases, leaving 10 bases between the germline ends. DNA of the CDR3: TGTGCCAGCAGTTACAGGTTGGGCTACTATGGCTACACCTTC. Translated: CASSYRLGYYGYTF.

The rearrangement links TRBV18 to TRBJ1-5; TRBD1 might be the D (5 bases). Germline CDR1 KGHSH, CDR2 LQKENI. CDR3 size: 14 residues. The V end lost 6 bases, the J end lost 5 bases, and 14 bases lay between the germline ends. This chain's CDR3 is CASSTQGMDQPQHF. The CDR3 DNA sequence: TGTGCCAGCTCCACCCAGGGCATGGATCAGCCCCAGCATTTT. The full variable domain, with the rest looked up from reference TRBV18 and TRBJ1-5, is NAGVMQNPRHLVRRRGQEARLRCSPMKGHSHVYWYRQLPEEGLKFMVYLQKENIIDESGMPKERFSAEFPKEGPSILRIQQVVRGDSAAYFCASSTQGMDQPQHFGDGTRLSIL.

This CDR3 reads CASRVSQADSSYGYTF. CDR3 DNA sequence: TGTGCCAGCAGGGTTTCCCAAGCAGACAGCTCCTATGGCTACACCTTC. This sequence joins TRBV2 and TRBJ1-2, with D maybe TRBD1 (5 bases). Between the trimmed V and J ends, which lost 6 bases and 4 bases, there was a span of 21 bases. This CDR3 contains 16 residues. Per the germline V gene, CDR1 is SNHLY and CDR2 is FYNNEI.

The chain employs TRBV4-1 and TRBJ2-4; TRBD1 agrees at 8 bases. V shed 3 bases, J shed 12 bases, and the junction held 4 bases outside the gene matches. Germline lookup yields CDR1 MGHRA and CDR2 YSYEKL. This CDR3 spans 12 amino acids. Here the CDR3 DNA reads TGCGCCAGCAGCCACGGACAGGGAGGTCAGTACTTC. This encodes CASSHGQGGQYF.

The chain employs TRBV10-3 and TRBJ2-7; 7 bases align to TRBD1. Unmatched junction bases numbered 11, after V lost 10 bases and J lost 2 bases. This CDR3 is built from 14 residues. CDR1 is ENHRY and CDR2 is SYGVKD in the germline V gene. CDR3 amino acids: CATEEYRGTYEQYF. CDR3 coding DNA: TGTGCCACCGAAGAGTACAGGGGAACCTACGAGCAGTACTTC.

J is TRBJ2-5 and V is TRBV6-5; no clear D. Germline V gene lookup returns CDR1 MNHEY and CDR2 SVGAGI. Between the trimmed V and J ends, which lost 5 bases and 2 bases, there was a span of 15 bases. The CDR3 is made up of 15 amino acids. CDR3 sequence: CASSQTTADQETQYF. The CDR3 DNA reads TGTGCCAGCAGTCAAACAACGGCGGATCAAGAGACCCAGTACTTC.

The chain has TRBV11-2 and TRBJ2-5; TRBD2 matches 9 bases. J was trimmed by 1 base and V by 5 bases; bases with no gene match: 8. This CDR3 spans 16 amino acids. CDR1 and CDR2 from the germline V gene are SGHAT and FQNNGV. CDR3 nucleotides: TGTGCCAGCAGCCCAAATGCGGGGGGGCTCCAAGAGACCCAGTACTTC. This gives the protein CASSPNAGGLQETQYF.

The V and J genes are TRBV4-3 and TRBJ1-2; 10 bases are shared with TRBD1. CDR1 LGHNA and CDR2 YSLEER come from the germline V gene. The V and J ends lost 3 bases and 2 bases, in that order; junction bases with no gene match: 3. The CDR3 consists of 15 residues. CDR3: CASSHQGQGNYGYTF. The CDR3 coding sequence is TGCGCCAGCAGCCACCAGGGACAGGGGAACTATGGCTACACCTTC.

V is TRBV11-2 and J is TRBJ1-2, with 7 nucleotides matching TRBD1. The CDR3 is 17 residues long. From germline, CDR1 is SGHAT and CDR2 FQNNGV. Losses at the gene ends were 1 base for V and 8 bases for J; bases not matched to a gene: 16. This chain's CDR3 is CASSLGSYRGKVGGYTF. In DNA, the CDR3 is TGTGCCAGCAGCTTAGGAAGCTACAGGGGAAAGGTTGGAGGCTACACCTTC. The whole variable domain, remainder taken from reference TRBV11-2 and TRBJ1-2, is EAGVAQSPRYKIIEKRQSVAFWCNPISGHATLYWYQQILGQGPKLLIQFQNNGVVDDSQLPKDRFSAERLKGVDSTLKIQPAKLEDSAVYLCASSLGSYRGKVGGYTFGSGTRLTVV.

The rearrangement joins TRBV5-1 to TRBJ2-1; TRBD2 might be the D (6 bases). Trimming left V 0 bases short and J 8 bases short, with 9 bases between. This CDR3 has 13 residues. Germline V gene sequence: CDR1 SGHRS, CDR2 YFSETQ. The CDR3 DNA reads as TGCGCCAGCAGCTTGGTGGGGGAGGATGAGCAGTTCTTC. Translation gives CASSLVGEDEQFF.

This clone was detected only once. The chain combines TRBV9 with TRBJ1-1; no clear D. Trimming removed 0 bases from V and 3 bases from J, with 9 bases in between. Germline V gene sequence: CDR1 SGDLS, CDR2 YYNGEE. The length of the CDR3 is 14 residues. For the CDR3, the DNA is TGTGCCAGCAGCGTAGCTGAGAGGGACACTGAAGCTTTCTTT. Protein: CASSVAERDTEAFF. The full variable domain, in which reference TRBV9 and TRBJ1-1 provide the parts outside the CDR3, is DSGVTQTPKHLITATGQRVTLRCSPRSGDLSVYWYQQSLDQGLQFLIQYYNGEERAKGNILERFSAQQFPDLHSELNLSSLELGDSALYFCASSVAERDTEAFFGQGTRLTVV.

The chain joins TRBV5-5 to TRBJ2-3; 8 nucleotides agree with TRBD2. The CDR3 consists of 15 residues. Germline assignment: CDR1 SGHKS and CDR2 YYEKEE (reference sequence). Trimming at V came to 0 bases and at J to 4 bases, leaving 4 bases not matched to a gene. CDR3: CASSLERGFPDTQYF. The CDR3 DNA is TGTGCCAGCAGCTTGGAGCGGGGGTTTCCAGATACGCAGTATTTT.

The rearrangement joins TRBV5-1 to TRBJ1-1; unclear D gene. The V gene lost 0 bases and the J gene lost 1 base, with 10 bases spanning the gap. CDR3 length: 15 amino acids. Germline CDR1 and CDR2: SGHRS and YFSETQ. As DNA, the CDR3 is TGCGCCAGCAGCTTGGCTATGAGACAGAACACTGAAGCTTTCTTT. This gives the protein CASSLAMRQNTEAFF.

This clone has a single count. This rearrangement joins TRBV5-1 to TRBJ2-5, with 12 bases lining up with TRBD2. CDR3 length equals 16 residues. Trimming at V came to 1 base and at J to 4 bases, leaving 5 bases not matched to a gene. The V gene's germline CDR1 is SGHRS and CDR2 YFSETQ. In DNA, the CDR3 is TGCGCCAGCAGCTTGTCTAGCGGGGGGGCCGGAGAGACCCAGTACTTC. As protein: CASSLSSGGAGETQYF. The full variable domain, rest sourced from reference TRBV5-1 and TRBJ2-5, is KAGVTQTPRYLIKTRGQQVTLSCSPISGHRSVSWYQQTPGQGLQFLFEYFSETQRNKGNFPGRFSGRQFSNSRSEMNVSTLELGDSALYLCASSLSSGGAGETQYFGPGTRLLVL.

This sequence joins TRBV5-1 and TRBJ1-4; 10 nucleotides agree with TRBD1. The CDR3 has 14 amino acids. With 2 bases clipped from V and 7 bases from J, the junction kept 2 bases outside the gene matches. Germline V gives CDR1 SGHRS, CDR2 YFSETQ. In nucleotides, the CDR3 is TGCGCCAGCAGCTTAGGGGACAGGGGTGAAAAACTGTTTTTT. Translation: CASSLGDRGEKLFF.

The J gene is TRBJ2-5, the V gene TRBV7-2; possibly TRBD2 for D (7 bases). This CDR3 contains 13 residues. Germline-derived CDR1 and CDR2 are SGHTA and FQGNSA. V was cut by 11 bases and J by 5 bases, with 18 bases left in between. CDR3 sequence: CASKKGGGETQYF. CDR3 nucleotide sequence: TGTGCCTCAAAAAAAGGGGGAGGGGAGACCCAGTACTTC.

The V gene is TRBV5-1, the J gene TRBJ2-7; D gene unclear. V was cut by 1 base and J by 2 bases, with 10 bases left in between. The V gene's germline CDR1 is SGHRS and CDR2 YFSETQ. The CDR3 totals 14 residues. The CDR3 DNA reads TGCGCCAGCAGCTTGTTATCGGTTACCTACGAGCAGTACTTC. Its protein product is CASSLLSVTYEQYF. Full variable domain (outside the CDR3, taken from reference TRBV5-1 and TRBJ2-7): KAGVTQTPRYLIKTRGQQVTLSCSPISGHRSVSWYQQTPGQGLQFLFEYFSETQRNKGNFPGRFSGRQFSNSRSEMNVSTLELGDSALYLCASSLLSVTYEQYFGPGTRLTVT.

The chain combines TRBV14 with TRBJ2-1; D uncertain. V was trimmed by 1 base and J by 0 bases, leaving 7 bases between them. The CDR3 has 15 residues. Germline V gene sequence: CDR1 SGHDN, CDR2 FVKESK. For the CDR3, the DNA is TGTGCCAGCAGCCAAGGCGGTTACTCCTACAATGAGCAGTTCTTC. Translation: CASSQGGYSYNEQFF.

The V and J genes are TRBV5-8 and TRBJ1-2, with D possibly TRBD1 on 5 matching bases. This CDR3 has 15 residues. Germline CDR1 SGHTS, CDR2 YDEGEE. V lost 0 bases, J lost 0 bases, and 9 bases lay in between. CDR3 in amino acids: CASSLESRANYGYTF. The CDR3 nucleotides read TGTGCCAGCAGCTTGGAATCCAGGGCTAACTATGGCTACACCTTC.